The sequence of this T cell receptor (beta chain) was determined in a study of control samples from healthy donors and cancer patients. The ends lost 4 bases at V and 6 bases at J; junction bases unmatched: 6. The CDR3 loop spans 15 amino acids. CDR1 is SGHDT, CDR2 YYEEEE, per germline. TCRdb's table, derived via immunoSEQ multiplex PCR, lists solely in-frame clones and lacks some. The sample lists around 110,000 clones, more than 80% seen once, with less than 1.5% in the top ten. The receptor comes from a woman aged 45-59 years with colorectal cancer. Source material: PBMCs. This chain links TRBV5-6 with TRBJ2-1; 11 bases align to TRBD2. CDR3 DNA: TGTGCCAGCAGCATACTAGCGGGAGTGTTCAATGAGCAGTTCTTC. It specifies CASSILAGVFNEQFF.